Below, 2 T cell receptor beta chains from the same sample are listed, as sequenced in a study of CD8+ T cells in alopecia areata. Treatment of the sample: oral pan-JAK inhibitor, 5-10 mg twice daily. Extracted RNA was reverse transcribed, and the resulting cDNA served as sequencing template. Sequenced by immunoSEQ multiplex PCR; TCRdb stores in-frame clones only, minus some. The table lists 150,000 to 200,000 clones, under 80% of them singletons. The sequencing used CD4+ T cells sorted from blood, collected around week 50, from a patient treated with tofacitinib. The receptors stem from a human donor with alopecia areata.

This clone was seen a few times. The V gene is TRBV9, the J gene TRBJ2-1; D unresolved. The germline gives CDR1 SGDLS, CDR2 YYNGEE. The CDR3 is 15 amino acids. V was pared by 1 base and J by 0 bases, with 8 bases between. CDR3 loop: CASSVLQSSYNEQFF. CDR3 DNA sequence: TGTGCCAGCAGCGTACTCCAAAGCTCCTACAATGAGCAGTTCTTC. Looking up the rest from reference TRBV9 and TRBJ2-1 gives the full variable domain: DSGVTQTPKHLITATGQRVTLRCSPRSGDLSVYWYQQSLDQGLQFLIQYYNGEERAKGNILERFSAQQFPDLHSELNLSSLELGDSALYFCASSVLQSSYNEQFFGPGTRLTVL.

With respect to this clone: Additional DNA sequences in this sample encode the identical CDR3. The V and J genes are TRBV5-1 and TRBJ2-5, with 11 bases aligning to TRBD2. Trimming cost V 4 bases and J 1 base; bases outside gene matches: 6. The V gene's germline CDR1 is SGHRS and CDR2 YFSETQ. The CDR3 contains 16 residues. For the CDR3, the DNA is TGCGCCAGCAGCCCCGGGACTAGCGGCCGCCAAGAGACCCAGTACTTC. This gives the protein CASSPGTSGRQETQYF. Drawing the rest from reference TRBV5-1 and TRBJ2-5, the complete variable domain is KAGVTQTPRYLIKTRGQQVTLSCSPISGHRSVSWYQQTPGQGLQFLFEYFSETQRNKGNFPGRFSGRQFSNSRSEMNVSTLELGDSALYLCASSPGTSGRQETQYFGPGTRLLVL.